Following are 18 T cell receptor beta chains from one sample sequenced in a study of the immune and genomic landscape of osteosarcoma. Sequenced by immunoSEQ multiplex PCR; TCRdb stores in-frame clones only, minus some. The sample comprises around 6,800 clones, approximately 64% of which are singletons, and over 12% rests with the top ten. Osteosarcoma specimens were post-treatment primary, local recurrence and metastasis tumors from poor-prognosis patients. The sequencing input was osteosarcoma tumor tissue from the lung. The receptor set was obtained from a human donor with osteosarcoma.

V is TRBV15 and J is TRBJ1-1; perhaps TRBD1 as D (5 bases). Germline V gene lookup returns CDR1 LNHNV and CDR2 YYDKDF (reference sequence). Trimming removed 0 bases at V and 1 base at J, with 9 bases between. CDR3 length: 15 residues. The CDR3 spells CATSREKGPNTEAFF. DNA for the CDR3: TGTGCCACCAGCAGAGAGAAGGGACCGAACACTGAAGCTTTCTTT.

This clone was seen a handful of times. The chain combines TRBV21-1 with TRBJ2-7; the table's D call, TRBD2, was not checked against the DNA. TRBV21-1 is reported as a pseudogene. The CDR3 spans 18 residues. The CDR3, as DNA: TGTGCCAGCAGCAAAACCAAGGGAGGGATAACGGCCCCTCGGGAGCAGTACTTC. Amino acid sequence: CASSKTKGGITAPREQYF.

V is TRBV10-3 and J is TRBJ1-6, with D perhaps matching TRBD1 (6 bases). The ends were cut back, 7 bases at V and 7 bases at J, with 17 bases in the middle. The germline gives CDR1 ENHRY, CDR2 SYGVKD. This CDR3 contains 15 residues. The CDR3 coding sequence is TGTGCCATCAAGTCGGCGACAGGCGAAAATTCACCCCTCCACTTT. Its protein product is CAIKSATGENSPLHF.

The chain has TRBV23-1 and TRBJ2-7; D possibly corresponds to TRBD2 (5 bases). TRBV23-1 is designated an ORF whose function remains uncertain. With 4 bases removed from V and 3 bases from J, the gap between germline ends came to 13 bases. CDR3 size: 14 residues. CDR3 amino acids: CASSLSGKDYEQYF. The CDR3 nucleotides read TGCGCCAGCAGTCTCTCGGGAAAGGACTACGAGCAGTACTTC.

This chain links TRBV7-6 with TRBJ1-2; 8 bases are shared with TRBD1. Trimming at V came to 5 bases and at J to 0 bases, leaving 8 bases not matched to a gene. Germline CDR1 reads SGHVS; CDR2 reads FNYEAQ. The CDR3 is 16 amino acids. The CDR3 DNA sequence: TGTGCCAGCAGCCCGGACAGGGCTGTGGCTAACTATGGCTACACCTTC. Residues: CASSPDRAVANYGYTF.

This clone was observed a single time. V gene TRBV19 combines with J gene TRBJ2-2; 10 bases are shared with TRBD2. This CDR3 has 15 amino acids. Germline trimming cut 6 bases from V and 5 bases from J; bases unmatched to any gene: 6. In germline, CDR1 is LNHDA, CDR2 SQIVND (reference sequence). The CDR3: CASRKTSGNTGELFF. The CDR3 nucleotides read TGTGCCAGTAGAAAAACTAGCGGGAATACCGGGGAGCTGTTTTTT.

The chain joins TRBV2 to TRBJ2-3; D gene ambiguous. V lost 5 bases, J lost 3 bases, and 9 bases lay in between. Germline loops: CDR1 SNHLY, CDR2 FYNNEI. The CDR3 runs to 13 residues. CDR3 sequence reads: CASSFSSTDTQYF. The CDR3 DNA is TGTGCCAGCAGTTTCTCTTCTACAGATACGCAGTATTTT.

The CDR3 here is CASKDRGGSSYEQYF. The CDR3 DNA reads TGTGCCAGCAAAGACAGGGGCGGGAGCTCCTACGAGCAGTACTTC. The chain recombines TRBV6-5 with TRBJ2-7, with D maybe TRBD1 (8 bases). The CDR3 consists of 15 residues. Trimming left V 7 bases short and J 0 bases short, with 16 bases between. Per germline, CDR1 MNHEY and CDR2 SVGAGI.

This clone appeared a single time. This rearrangement joins TRBV19 to TRBJ2-1; 10 nucleotides agree with TRBD2. V dropped 3 bases and J dropped 9; count of bases not matched to a gene: 8. This CDR3 comprises 15 residues. Germline V lookup: CDR1 LNHDA, CDR2 SQIVND (reference sequence). The CDR3 spells CASSIGAGGPVEQFF. The CDR3 nucleotides are TGTGCCAGTAGTATCGGAGCGGGGGGGCCGGTTGAGCAGTTCTTC.

The chain uses TRBV7-9 and TRBJ2-7; no reliable D call. Germline CDR1 and CDR2: SEHNR and FQNEAQ (reference sequence). CDR3 length: 14 amino acids. V shed 1 base and J shed 3 bases, with 10 bases lying between them. As DNA, the CDR3 is TGTGCCAGCAGCTTAGGTCTCCAGGTCTACGAGCAGTACTTC. Protein product: CASSLGLQVYEQYF.

This rearrangement joins TRBV7-9 to TRBJ1-1, with D maybe TRBD1 (6 bases). The CDR3 extends over 14 amino acids. Germline-derived CDR1 and CDR2 are SEHNR and FQNEAQ (reference sequence). V lost 3 bases, J lost 5 bases, and 13 bases lay in between. The CDR3 spells CASSFTGLGTEAFF. The CDR3 nucleotides read TGTGCCAGCAGCTTTACAGGGTTGGGGACTGAAGCTTTCTTT.

The chain recombines TRBV27 with TRBJ2-7; possible D gene TRBD2, 5 bases. The CDR3 is made up of 13 amino acids. Per the germline V gene, CDR1 is MNHEY and CDR2 is SMNVEV (reference sequence). The V and J ends lost 6 bases and 2 bases respectively, with 11 bases between them. In DNA form, the CDR3 reads TGTGCCAGCAGCTTGCAGCGGACCTACGAGCAGTACTTC. Translated: CASSLQRTYEQYF.

The chain has TRBV27 and TRBJ2-3, with a possible D match to TRBD2 (7 bases). This CDR3 region has 19 residues. CDR1 and CDR2 (germline): MNHEY, SMNVEV (reference sequence). Trimming removed 1 base at V and 0 bases at J, with 20 bases between. CDR3 protein: CASSLLTRVGGPSTDTQYF. The CDR3 region has the DNA TGTGCCAGCAGTTTATTAACTCGTGTCGGGGGGCCTAGCACAGATACGCAGTATTTT.

The rearrangement joins TRBV10-2 to TRBJ1-4; TRBD1 might be the D (5 bases). The V end lost 3 bases, the J end lost 0 bases, and 8 bases lay between the germline ends. The length of the CDR3 is 15 residues. Germline loops: CDR1 WSHSY, CDR2 SAAADI. Here the CDR3 reads CASSDRRATNEKLFF. The DNA of the CDR3 is TGCGCCAGCAGTGACCGCAGGGCAACTAATGAAAAACTGTTTTTT.

The rearrangement links TRBV18 to TRBJ1-3; TRBD1 matches at 7 bases. CDR3 length equals 14 residues. The germline V gene encodes CDR1 KGHSH and CDR2 LQKENI. V lost 5 bases and J lost 2; bases outside the gene matches: 3. The CDR3 protein is CASSSGTAGNTIYF. In DNA, the CDR3 is TGTGCCAGCTCATCCGGGACAGCTGGAAACACCATATATTTT.

The chain recombines TRBV7-2 with TRBJ1-2; TRBD1 agrees at 12 bases. The CDR3 loop spans 17 amino acids. Trimming cost V 1 base and J 8 bases; bases outside gene matches: 11. Germline CDR1 is SGHTA and CDR2 is FQGNSA. CDR3 DNA sequence: TGTGCCAGCAGCTTAGGGGGGACAGGGGGCCCCCTCTCCGGCTACACCTTC. It codes for CASSLGGTGGPLSGYTF.

The V and J genes are TRBV27 and TRBJ1-2; the D is unclear. The CDR3 covers 16 residues. CDR1 and CDR2 from the germline V gene are MNHEY and SMNVEV (reference sequence). Trimming removed 4 bases at V and 1 base at J, with 16 bases between. The CDR3 loop is CASSSSLSFFNYGYTF. In DNA form, the CDR3 reads TGTGCCAGCAGTTCCTCCCTCTCCTTCTTTAACTATGGCTACACCTTC.

In this sample, this clone turned up once. CDR3 coding DNA: TGTGCCAGCAGTGAAGGGGGACGGCTGAACACTGAAGCTTTCTTT. It encodes CASSEGGRLNTEAFF. The J gene is TRBJ1-1, the V gene TRBV6-1; possibly TRBD1 for D (5 bases). This CDR3 is 15 amino acids long. Germline loops: CDR1 MNHNS, CDR2 SASEGT. Trimming stripped 1 base from V and 0 bases from J, with 9 bases between.